The 8 T cell receptor beta chains below all came from one sample that was sequenced in a study of cytomegalovirus exposure and HLA in healthy donors. The PCR had 60 Vbeta and 13 Jbeta primers. Method: immunoSEQ multiplex PCR; TCRdb's copy keeps in-frame clones and lacks some. Here the sample spans around 140,000 clones, more than 70% being singletons. The specimen was PBMCs. The receptor set was obtained from a male donor in good health and CMV-seronegative.

V and J are TRBV29-1 and TRBJ1-1; D might be TRBD1 (6 bases). Looked up from germline, CDR1 is SQVTM and CDR2 is ANQGSEA. The V gene lost 7 bases and the J gene lost 4 bases, with 16 bases spanning the gap. The CDR3 runs to 13 residues. As DNA, the CDR3 is TGCAGCGCCGAGGGGGGGGGAGGCACTGAAGCTTTCTTT. Its protein product is CSAEGGGGTEAFF. Full variable domain (missing parts from reference TRBV29-1 and TRBJ1-1): SAVISQKPSRDICQRGTSLTIQCQVDSQVTMMFWYRQQPGQSLTLIATANQGSEATYESGFVIDKFPISRPNLTFSTLTVSNMSPEDSSIYLCSAEGGGGTEAFFGQGTRLTVV.

The V and J genes are TRBV7-2 and TRBJ2-7; tentatively, D is TRBD2 (6 bases). V lost 2 bases to trimming and J lost 4 bases, with 15 bases between them. The germline V gene encodes CDR1 SGHTA and CDR2 FQGNSA. This CDR3 contains 15 residues. The CDR3 coding sequence is TGTGCCAGCAGCTTATGGCGGGGCATTCAGTACGAGCAGTACTTC. Protein: CASSLWRGIQYEQYF. Combining the CDR3 with reference TRBV7-2 and TRBJ2-7 gives the whole variable domain GAGVSQSPSNKVTEKGKDVELRCDPISGHTALYWYRQSLGQGLEFLIYFQGNSAPDKSGLPSDRFSAERTGGSVSTLTIQRTQQEDSAVYLCASSLWRGIQYEQYFGPGTRLTVT.

Judged by abundance, this clone is medium-sized (0.01 to 0.1%). CDR3 amino acids: CASSEASSGNTEAFF. CDR3 DNA sequence: TGTGCCAGCAGCGAAGCGTCCTCCGGGAACACTGAAGCTTTCTTT. The chain combines TRBV7-9 with TRBJ1-1, with no clear D. This CDR3 comprises 15 residues. The V gene's germline CDR1 is SEHNR and CDR2 FQNEAQ (reference sequence). V lost 5 bases to trimming and J lost 1 base, with 14 bases between them.

The chain joins TRBV29-1 to TRBJ2-3; D is possibly TRBD1 (5 bases). CDR1 is SQVTM and CDR2 is ANQGSEA in the germline V gene. Trimming left V 2 bases short and J 1 base short, with 10 bases between. CDR3 length: 14 residues. The CDR3 sequence: CSVERGRGTDTQYF. The CDR3 DNA sequence: TGCAGCGTTGAAAGGGGCAGAGGCACAGATACGCAGTATTTT.

This clone was seen only a few times. The chain carries TRBV4-3 and TRBJ2-6; the D gene is possibly TRBD2 (6 bases). CDR3 length: 17 amino acids. Germline loops: CDR1 LGHNA, CDR2 YSLEER. V lost 0 bases to trimming and J lost 0 bases, with 9 bases between them. CDR3 nucleotide sequence: TGCGCCAGCAGCCAAGACGCCGGGAGCTCTGGGGCCAACGTCCTGACTTTC. Amino acids: CASSQDAGSSGANVLTF.

This chain connects TRBV5-1 to TRBJ2-5; 15 nucleotides agree with TRBD2. The CDR3 totals 16 residues. The germline CDR1 and CDR2 sequences are SGHRS and YFSETQ. The ends lost 4 bases at V and 1 base at J; junction bases unmatched: 2. Here the CDR3 reads CASSGTSGGIQETQYF. CDR3 coding DNA: TGCGCCAGCAGCGGGACTAGCGGGGGGATCCAAGAGACCCAGTACTTC.

J is TRBJ1-1 and V is TRBV14; 7 bases agree with TRBD1. The V segment lost 3 bases and the J segment 1 base; nucleotides outside the gene matches: 8. The length of the CDR3 is 16 residues. Germline CDR1 is SGHDN and CDR2 is FVKESK. The CDR3, as DNA: TGTGCCAGCAGCCATGTACACAGGGGCCCGAACACTGAAGCTTTCTTT. It yields the protein CASSHVHRGPNTEAFF.

The rearrangement links TRBV29-1 to TRBJ2-1; maybe TRBD2 (5 bases). The CDR3 is made up of 12 amino acids. V shed 4 bases and J shed 2 bases, with 6 bases lying between them. Per germline, CDR1 SQVTM and CDR2 ANQGSEA. Here the CDR3 reads CSVGTPYNEQFF. CDR3 sequence (DNA): TGCAGCGTTGGGACTCCCTACAATGAGCAGTTCTTC.